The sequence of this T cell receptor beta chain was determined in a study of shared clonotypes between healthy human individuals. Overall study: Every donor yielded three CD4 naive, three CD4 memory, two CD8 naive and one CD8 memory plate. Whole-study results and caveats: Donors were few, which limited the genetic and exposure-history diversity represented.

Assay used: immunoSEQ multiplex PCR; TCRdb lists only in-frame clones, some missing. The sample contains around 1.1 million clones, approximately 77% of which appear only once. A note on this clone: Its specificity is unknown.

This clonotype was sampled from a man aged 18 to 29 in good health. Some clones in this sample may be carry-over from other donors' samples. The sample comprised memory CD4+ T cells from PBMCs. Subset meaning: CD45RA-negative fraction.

This CDR3 is CAGKGGSNSGNTIYF. The CDR3 DNA follows: TGTGCCGGAAAGGGAGGCTCCAACTCTGGAAACACCATATATTTT. The rearrangement links TRBV28 to TRBJ1-3; D gene ambiguous. The CDR3 covers 15 residues. Germline values: CDR1 MDHEN, CDR2 SYDVKM. V was pared by 11 bases and J by 0 bases, with 17 bases between.